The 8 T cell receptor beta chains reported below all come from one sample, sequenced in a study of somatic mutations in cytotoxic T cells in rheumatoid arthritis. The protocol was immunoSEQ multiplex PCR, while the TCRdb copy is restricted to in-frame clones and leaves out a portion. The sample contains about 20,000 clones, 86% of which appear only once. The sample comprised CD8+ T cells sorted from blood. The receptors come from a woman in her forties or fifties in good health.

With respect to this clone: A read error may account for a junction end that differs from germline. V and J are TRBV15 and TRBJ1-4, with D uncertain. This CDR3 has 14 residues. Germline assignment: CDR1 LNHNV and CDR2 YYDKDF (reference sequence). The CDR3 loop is CATFSETTNEKLFF. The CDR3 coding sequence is TGTGCCACCTTTAGCGAAACAACTAATGAAAAGCTGTTTTTT. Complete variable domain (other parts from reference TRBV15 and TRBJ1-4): DAMVIQNPRYQVTQFGKPVTLSCSQTLNHNVMYWYQQKSSQAPKLLFHYYDKDFNNEADTPDNFQSRRPNTSFCFLDIRSPGLGDTAMYLCATFSETTNEKLFFGSGTQLSVL.

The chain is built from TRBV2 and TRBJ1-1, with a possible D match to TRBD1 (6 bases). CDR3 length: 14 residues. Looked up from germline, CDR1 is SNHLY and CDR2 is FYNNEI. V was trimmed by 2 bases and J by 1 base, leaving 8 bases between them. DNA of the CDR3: TGTGCCAGCAGTGAAATAGGGGGGAACACTGAAGCTTTCTTT. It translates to CASSEIGGNTEAFF.

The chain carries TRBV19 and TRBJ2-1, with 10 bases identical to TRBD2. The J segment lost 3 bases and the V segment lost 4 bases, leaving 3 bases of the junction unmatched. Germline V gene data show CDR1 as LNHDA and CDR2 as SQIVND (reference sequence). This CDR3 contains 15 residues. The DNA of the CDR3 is TGTGCCAGTAGTACCGGGACTAGCGACTACAATGAGCAGTTCTTC. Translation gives CASSTGTSDYNEQFF.

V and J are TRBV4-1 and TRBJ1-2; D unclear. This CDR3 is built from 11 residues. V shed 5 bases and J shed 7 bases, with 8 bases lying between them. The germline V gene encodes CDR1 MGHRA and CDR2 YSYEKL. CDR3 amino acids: CASSKGSGYTF. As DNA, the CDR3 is TGCGCCAGCAGCAAGGGATCTGGCTACACCTTC.

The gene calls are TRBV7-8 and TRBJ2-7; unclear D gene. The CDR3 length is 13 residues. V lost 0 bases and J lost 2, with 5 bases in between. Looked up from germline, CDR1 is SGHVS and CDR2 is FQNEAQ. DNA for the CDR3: TGTGCCAGCAGCTTAGCCCAGACCTACGAGCAGTACGTC. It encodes CASSLAQTYEQYV.

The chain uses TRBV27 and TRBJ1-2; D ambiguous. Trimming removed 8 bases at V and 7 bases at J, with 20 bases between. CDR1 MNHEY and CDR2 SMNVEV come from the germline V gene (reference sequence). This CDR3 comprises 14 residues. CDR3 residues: CASAGEGHSLGYTF. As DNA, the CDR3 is TGTGCCAGCGCCGGGGAGGGTCATTCTCTTGGCTACACCTTC.

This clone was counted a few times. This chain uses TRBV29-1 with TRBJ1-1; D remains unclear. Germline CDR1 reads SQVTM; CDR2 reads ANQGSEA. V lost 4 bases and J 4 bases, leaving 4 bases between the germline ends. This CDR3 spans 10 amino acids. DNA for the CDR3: TGCAGCGTTGTGGTCACTGAAGCTTTCTTT. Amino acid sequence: CSVVVTEAFF.

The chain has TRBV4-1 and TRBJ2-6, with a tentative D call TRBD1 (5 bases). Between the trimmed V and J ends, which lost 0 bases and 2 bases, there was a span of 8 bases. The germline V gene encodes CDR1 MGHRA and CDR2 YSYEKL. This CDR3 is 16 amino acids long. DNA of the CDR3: TGCGCCAGCAGCCAAGATGAAGGGGCTGGGGCCAACGTCCTGACTTTC. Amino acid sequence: CASSQDEGAGANVLTF.